The TCR beta chain under discussion was sequenced for a study of vaccination and CD4 T cells after COVID-19. Study information: Samples taken post-COVID came a median about 100 days after diagnosis, ranging from 35 to 161. General study points: Reactive clone data from convalescent patients indicated a median of about 90% appearing only post-vaccination. The median SARS-CoV-2-reactive clonotype number increased from around 19 to 38, without statistical significance.

In regard to this clonotype: Its antigen is not identified.

Stated time point: late sampling 161 to 241 days after vaccination in a few convalescent patients. Positive PCR tests were logged from March through December 2020, ahead of US Alpha, Beta and Delta variants. TCRdb reprocessed the PCR reads via MiXCR and lists one record per CDR3 protein. The table lists approximately 36,000 distinct CDR3 sequences, 36% of them singletons, with roughly 6.2% in the top ten. Trimming at V came to 5 bases and at J to 2 bases, leaving 5 bases not matched to a gene. Germline loops: CDR1 SGHTA, CDR2 FQGNSA. There are 16 residues in the CDR3. Sequencing used CD4+ T cells from blood, obtained about 7 months after SARS-CoV-2 vaccination. This clonotype was obtained from a human donor who had recovered from COVID-19. This chain links TRBV7-2 with TRBJ2-5; the match to TRBD2 covers 13 bases. The CDR3 loop reads CASSGGTSGIQETQYF. For the CDR3, the DNA is TGTGCCAGCAGCGGAGGGACTAGCGGGATACAAGAGACCCAGTACTTC.